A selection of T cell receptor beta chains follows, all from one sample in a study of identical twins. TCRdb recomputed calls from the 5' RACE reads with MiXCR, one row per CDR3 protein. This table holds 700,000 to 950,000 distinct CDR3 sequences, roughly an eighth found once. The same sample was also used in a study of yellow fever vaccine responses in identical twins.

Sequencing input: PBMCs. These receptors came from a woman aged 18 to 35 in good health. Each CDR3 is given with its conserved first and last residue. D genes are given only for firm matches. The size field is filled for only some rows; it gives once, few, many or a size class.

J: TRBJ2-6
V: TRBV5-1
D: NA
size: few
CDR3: CASSPDFREMFSGANVLTF
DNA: TGCGCCAGCAGCCCGGACTTCAGGGAGATGTTCTCTGGGGCCAACGTCCTGACTTTC

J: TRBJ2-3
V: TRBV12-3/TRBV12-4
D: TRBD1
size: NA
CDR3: CASSWDSATDTQYF
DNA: TGTGCCAGCAGTTGGGACAGTGCTACAGATACGCAGTATTTT

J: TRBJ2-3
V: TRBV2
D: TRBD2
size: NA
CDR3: CAISSLGTSGSSDTDTQYF
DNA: TGTGCCATCAGTTCCCTCGGGACTAGCGGGTCCTCTGACACAGATACGCAGTATTTT

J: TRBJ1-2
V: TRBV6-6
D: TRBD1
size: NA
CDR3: CASSGQGILGYTF
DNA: TGTGCCAGCAGTGGACAGGGAATTCTTGGCTACACCTTC

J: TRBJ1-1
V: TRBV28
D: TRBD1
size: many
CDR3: CASSSYRGEAFF
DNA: TGTGCCAGCAGTTCTTACAGGGGAGAAGCTTTCTTT

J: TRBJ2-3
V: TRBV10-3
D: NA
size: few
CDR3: CAIKYSDMGWDTQYF
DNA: TGTGCCATCAAATACTCGGACATGGGCTGGGATACGCAGTATTTT

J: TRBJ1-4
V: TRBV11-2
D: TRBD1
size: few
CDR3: CASSFLRGPTNEKLFF
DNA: TGTGCCAGCAGCTTTCTGAGGGGGCCGACTAATGAAAAACTGTTTTTT

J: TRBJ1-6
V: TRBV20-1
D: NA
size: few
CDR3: CSASLGPNSPLHF
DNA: TGCAGTGCTAGTCTGGGGCCCAATTCACCCCTCCACTTT

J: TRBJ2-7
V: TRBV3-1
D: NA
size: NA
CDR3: CASSRDSLLYEQYF
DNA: TGTGCCAGCAGCCGGGACTCACTCCTCTACGAGCAGTACTTC

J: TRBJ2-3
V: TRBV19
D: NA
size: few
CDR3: CASRDSSDTQYF
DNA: TGTGCCAGTAGGGACTCATCAGATACGCAGTATTTT

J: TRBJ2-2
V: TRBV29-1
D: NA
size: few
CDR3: CSVNRAGTGELFF
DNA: TGCAGCGTAAACAGGGCGGGCACCGGGGAGCTGTTTTTT

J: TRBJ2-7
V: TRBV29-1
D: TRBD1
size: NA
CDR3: CSVEGETGGYEQYF
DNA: TGCAGCGTTGAAGGGGAGACAGGGGGCTACGAGCAGTACTTC

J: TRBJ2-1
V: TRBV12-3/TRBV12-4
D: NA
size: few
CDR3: CASSLSARNEQFF
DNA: TGTGCCAGCAGTTTAAGCGCGAGGAATGAGCAGTTCTTC

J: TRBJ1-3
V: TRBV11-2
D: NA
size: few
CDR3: CASSLGQGSGNTIYF
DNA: TGTGCCAGCAGCTTAGGGCAGGGCTCTGGAAACACCATATATTTT

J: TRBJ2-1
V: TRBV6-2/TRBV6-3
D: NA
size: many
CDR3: CASREIEDEQFF
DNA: TGTGCCAGCAGAGAAATTGAAGATGAGCAGTTCTTC

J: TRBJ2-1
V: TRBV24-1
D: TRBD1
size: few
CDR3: CATSEDGQDNEQFF
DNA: TGTGCCACCAGTGAGGATGGACAGGACAATGAGCAGTTCTTC

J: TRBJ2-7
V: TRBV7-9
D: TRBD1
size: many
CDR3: CASSRQGNEQYF
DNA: TGTGCCAGCAGCCGACAGGGAAACGAGCAGTACTTC

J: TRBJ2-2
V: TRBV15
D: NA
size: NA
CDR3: CATSRDKSKDSTGELFF
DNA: TGTGCCACCAGCAGAGATAAGAGTAAGGACAGCACCGGGGAGCTGTTTTTT

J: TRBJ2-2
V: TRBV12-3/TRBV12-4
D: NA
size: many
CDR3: CASSISSGTGELFF
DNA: TGTGCCAGCAGTATATCCAGCGGGACCGGGGAGCTGTTTTTT

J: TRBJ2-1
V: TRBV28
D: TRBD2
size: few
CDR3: CASSLTSGGAREQFF
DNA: TGTGCCAGCAGTCTGACTAGCGGGGGGGCGAGGGAGCAGTTCTTC

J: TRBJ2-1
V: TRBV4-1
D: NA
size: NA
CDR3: CASSPAPLHEQFF
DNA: TGCGCCAGCAGTCCGGCCCCTCTCCATGAGCAGTTCTTC

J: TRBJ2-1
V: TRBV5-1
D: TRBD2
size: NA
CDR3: CASSQGTSGIGNEQFF
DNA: TGCGCCAGCAGCCAAGGGACTAGCGGGATTGGCAATGAGCAGTTCTTC

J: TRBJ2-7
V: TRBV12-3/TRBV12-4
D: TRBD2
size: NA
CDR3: CASSFQVSGIFEQYF
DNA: TGTGCCAGCAGTTTTCAAGTTAGCGGGATTTTTGAGCAGTACTTC

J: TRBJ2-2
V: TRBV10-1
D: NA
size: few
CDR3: CASSETGRGGELFF
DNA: TGCGCCAGCAGTGAGACGGGACGCGGCGGGGAGCTGTTTTTT

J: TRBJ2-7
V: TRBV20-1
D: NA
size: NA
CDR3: CSARDDYASSYEQYF
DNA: TGCAGTGCTAGAGACGACTACGCTAGCTCCTACGAGCAGTACTTC

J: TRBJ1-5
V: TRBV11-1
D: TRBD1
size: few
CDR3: CASSLVGRGAPGGNQPQHF
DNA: TGTGCCAGCAGCTTAGTGGGCAGGGGGGCGCCTGGTGGCAATCAGCCCCAGCATTTT

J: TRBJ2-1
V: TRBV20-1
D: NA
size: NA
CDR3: CSARSGFGNEQFF
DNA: TGCAGTGCTAGATCCGGGTTTGGGAATGAGCAGTTCTTC

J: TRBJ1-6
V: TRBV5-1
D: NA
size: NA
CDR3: CASSLGDGYSPLHF
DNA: TGCGCCAGCAGCCTAGGGGACGGATATTCACCCCTCCACTTT

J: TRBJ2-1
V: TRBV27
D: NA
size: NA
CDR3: CASRLKPKTVVNEQFF
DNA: TGTGCCAGCAGGTTGAAACCAAAGACGGTTGTAAATGAGCAGTTCTTC

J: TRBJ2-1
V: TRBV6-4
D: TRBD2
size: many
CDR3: CASTENSGGYNEQFF
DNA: TGTGCCAGCACTGAGAATAGCGGGGGCTACAATGAGCAGTTCTTC

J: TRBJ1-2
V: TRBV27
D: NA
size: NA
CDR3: CASSLRSGTGYTF
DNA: TGTGCCAGCAGTTTAAGATCTGGGACTGGCTACACCTTC

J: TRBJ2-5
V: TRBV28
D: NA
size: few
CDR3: CASSLRQVHQETQYF
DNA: TGTGCCAGCAGTCTCCGACAGGTCCACCAAGAGACCCAGTACTTC

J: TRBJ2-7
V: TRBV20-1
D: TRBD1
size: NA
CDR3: CSAYSQGDRFYEQYF
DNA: TGCAGTGCGTACTCCCAGGGGGACCGATTCTACGAGCAGTACTTC

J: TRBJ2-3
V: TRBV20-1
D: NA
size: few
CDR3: CSARERGGATDTQYF
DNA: TGCAGTGCTAGAGAACGAGGGGGGGCGACAGATACGCAGTATTTT

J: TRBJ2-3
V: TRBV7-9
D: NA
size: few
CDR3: CASSTPPFTDTQYF
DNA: TGTGCCAGCAGCACGCCGCCTTTCACAGATACGCAGTATTTT

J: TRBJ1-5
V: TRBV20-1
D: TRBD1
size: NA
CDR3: CSASQTGDNQPQHF
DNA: TGCAGTGCTAGCCAGACAGGGGATAATCAGCCCCAGCATTTT

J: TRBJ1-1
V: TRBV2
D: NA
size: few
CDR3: CASSDERVGAFF
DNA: TGTGCCAGCAGTGACGAGCGGGTGGGAGCTTTCTTT

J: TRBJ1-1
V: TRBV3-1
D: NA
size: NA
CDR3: CASSPTSTATEAFF
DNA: TGTGCCAGCAGCCCCACCAGTACTGCAACTGAAGCTTTCTTT

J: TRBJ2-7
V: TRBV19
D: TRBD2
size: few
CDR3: CASSVAGGSFYEQYF
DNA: TGTGCCAGTAGCGTAGCGGGAGGTTCGTTCTACGAGCAGTACTTC

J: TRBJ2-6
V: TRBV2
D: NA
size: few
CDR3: CASSEVGQYSGANVLTF
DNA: TGTGCCAGCAGTGAAGTTGGCCAGTACTCTGGGGCCAACGTCCTGACTTTC

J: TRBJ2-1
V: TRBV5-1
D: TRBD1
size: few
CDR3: CASSSVGQGAAGASYNEQFF
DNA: TGCGCCAGCAGCTCTGTCGGACAGGGGGCCGCGGGAGCGTCTTACAATGAGCAGTTCTTC

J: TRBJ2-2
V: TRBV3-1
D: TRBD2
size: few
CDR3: CASSLGLAGVAGELFF
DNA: TGTGCCAGCAGCCTGGGACTAGCGGGAGTCGCCGGGGAGCTGTTTTTT

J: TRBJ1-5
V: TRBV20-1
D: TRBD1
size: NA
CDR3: CSARDEGAGNQPQHF
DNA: TGCAGTGCTAGAGATGAGGGGGCGGGCAATCAGCCCCAGCATTTT

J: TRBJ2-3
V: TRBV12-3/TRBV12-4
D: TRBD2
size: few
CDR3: CASIRGGILTDTQYF
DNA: TGTGCCAGCATTCGGGGGGGGATTTTAACAGATACGCAGTATTTT

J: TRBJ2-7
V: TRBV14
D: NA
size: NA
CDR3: CASSRPRRTATYEQYF
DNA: TGTGCCAGCAGCCGACCAAGAAGGACGGCCACCTACGAGCAGTACTTC

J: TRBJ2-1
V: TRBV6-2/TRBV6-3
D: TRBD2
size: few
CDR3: CASSYSLAGVEFF
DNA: TGTGCCAGCAGTTACTCACTAGCGGGGGTGGAGTTCTTC

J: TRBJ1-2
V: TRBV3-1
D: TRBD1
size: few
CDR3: CASSPQGIVTYYGYTF
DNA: TGTGCCAGCAGTCCACAGGGGATAGTGACTTACTATGGCTACACCTTC

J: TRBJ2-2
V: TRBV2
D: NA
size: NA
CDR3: CASRTRGTGELFF
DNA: TGTGCCAGCAGGACCAGGGGCACCGGGGAGCTGTTTTTT

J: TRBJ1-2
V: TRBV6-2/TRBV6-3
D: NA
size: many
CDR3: CASRDLGFYGYTF
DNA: TGTGCCAGCAGGGATTTGGGGTTCTATGGCTACACCTTC